The clone carrying this T cell receptor (beta chain) was recorded a few times. The antigen is unknown. The same CDR3 can be traced to other DNA sequences in this sample. The sample belongs to a study of shared clonotypes between healthy human individuals. Using 200 ng DNA, approximately 27,000 T cell genomes, the sorted-subset replicate PCRs were run. Authors' methods: Junction-only immunoSEQ sequences carried no quality scores, so filtering differed. Profiling relied on immunoSEQ multiplex PCR, and the TCRdb table lists in-frame clones only, not all of them. The DNA was the basis for D and trimming; V, J and clone size are from that table. The repertoire holds about 2.4 million clones, around nine tenths seen once, with more than 0.12% in the top ten. General study results and limits: Clonotype sharing levels among donors were expected to vary with sequencing depth. Across subsets, estimated richness was generally greater for naive than for memory populations.

V was pared by 1 base and J by 0 bases, with 7 bases between. This CDR3 has 14 residues. In germline, CDR1 is SGHRS, CDR2 YFSETQ. The sequencing input was naive CD4+ T cells sorted from blood. Documented subset: CD45RA+ positively selected. The chain has TRBV5-1 and TRBJ1-1; a weak D match, TRBD1 (6 bases). The sequence was collected from a man aged 18 to 29 in good health. CDR3 sequence reads: CASSLRTVNTEAFF. The CDR3, as DNA: TGCGCCAGCAGCTTGAGGACAGTGAACACTGAAGCTTTCTTT.